The next 29 T cell receptor beta chains were all read from a single sample in a study of blood T cell repertoires in COVID-19. TCRdb keeps only in-frame clones here, not all; method: immunoSEQ multiplex PCR. The profile shows 97,000 or so clones, more than 75% of them singletons. Sequencing was performed on peripheral blood. The receptors were sampled from a human donor in a cohort sampled during active COVID-19.

This chain connects TRBV5-1 to TRBJ2-1, with D tentatively TRBD2 (5 bases). Per germline, CDR1 SGHRS and CDR2 YFSETQ. V lost 1 base and J 7 bases, leaving 18 bases between the germline ends. CDR3 size: 16 residues. The CDR3 here is CASSLLGRSGGNEQFF. CDR3 DNA sequence: TGCGCCAGCAGCTTGTTGGGCCGCTCGGGCGGGAATGAGCAGTTCTTC.

This sequence joins TRBV29-1 and TRBJ2-6; TRBD1 aligns across 8 bases. Germline CDR1 is SQVTM and CDR2 is ANQGSEA. J was trimmed by 2 bases and V by 7 bases; bases with no gene match: 7. The CDR3 has 15 amino acids. The CDR3, as DNA: TGCAGCGCCTCCCGGACAGGGACTGGGGCCAACGTCCTGACTTTC. Translating gives CSASRTGTGANVLTF.

The chain links TRBV6-6 to TRBJ1-6; 7 bases are shared with TRBD1. In germline, CDR1 is MNHNY, CDR2 SVGAGI (reference sequence). The CDR3 has 15 residues. Unmatched junction bases numbered 4, after V lost 4 bases and J lost 4 bases. CDR3 protein: CASSSGQHYNSPLHF. The CDR3 DNA is TGTGCCAGCAGTTCGGGACAGCATTATAATTCACCCCTCCACTTT.

On this clone itself: The junction departs from germline at one end; a sequencing error may be responsible. V and J are TRBV7-6 and TRBJ2-1, with D tentatively TRBD2 (6 bases). Germline V lookup: CDR1 SGHVS, CDR2 FNYEAQ. The CDR3 extends over 18 amino acids. CDR3 residues: CASSLGRWRGGAYTEQFF. CDR3 in DNA: TGTGCCAGCAGCTTAGGTCGCTGGCGGGGAGGCGCCTACACTGAGCAGTTCTTC.

The chain has TRBV7-3 and TRBJ2-7; the match to TRBD2 covers 7 bases. V lost 5 bases, J lost 4 bases, and 11 bases stayed unmatched. This CDR3 region has 15 residues. CDR1 and CDR2 (germline): SGHTA, FQGTGA. For the CDR3, the DNA is TGTGCCAGCAGCCCCGTGGGGGGGGGAGCTTACGAGCAGTACTTC. Translated, it gives CASSPVGGGAYEQYF.

The rearrangement links TRBV5-1 to TRBJ1-1; 9 positions agree with TRBD1. CDR1 and CDR2 from the germline V gene are SGHRS and YFSETQ. The CDR3 extends over 14 amino acids. V was clipped by 2 bases and J by 5 bases; unmatched bases: 4. The CDR3 nucleotides are TGCGCCAGCAGCTTAGGGACAGGGTTAACTGAAGCTTTCTTT. It specifies CASSLGTGLTEAFF. Variable domain in full (rest from reference TRBV5-1 and TRBJ1-1): KAGVTQTPRYLIKTRGQQVTLSCSPISGHRSVSWYQQTPGQGLQFLFEYFSETQRNKGNFPGRFSGRQFSNSRSEMNVSTLELGDSALYLCASSLGTGLTEAFFGQGTRLTVV.

In this sample, this clone turned up a few times. This CDR3 reads CASSQDRQPGGYTF. As DNA, the CDR3 is TGCGCCAGCAGCCAAGATAGACAGCCGGGTGGCTACACCTTC. The chain couples TRBV4-1 to TRBJ1-2; D perhaps matches TRBD1 (5 bases). V lost 0 bases to trimming and J lost 7 bases, with 12 bases between them. CDR1 and CDR2 (germline): MGHRA, YSYEKL. The CDR3 loop spans 14 amino acids.

This chain links TRBV7-2 with TRBJ1-1; no reliable D call. The CDR3 consists of 13 residues. Germline CDR1 and CDR2: SGHTA and FQGNSA. V was cut by 4 bases and J by 8 bases, with 14 bases left in between. CDR3 region: CASSSSPAGEAFF. CDR3 bases: TGTGCCAGCAGCTCATCTCCGGCGGGAGAAGCTTTCTTT.

This rearrangement joins TRBV4-2 to TRBJ2-5, with D perhaps matching TRBD1 (6 bases). This CDR3 has 15 residues. V was trimmed by 2 bases and J by 5 bases, leaving 15 bases between them. Looked up from germline, CDR1 is LGHNA and CDR2 is YNFKEQ. In nucleotides, the CDR3 is TGTGCCAGCAGCCAATACAAGGGGGATATGGAGACCCAGTACTTC. It encodes CASSQYKGDMETQYF.

This chain uses TRBV5-1 with TRBJ2-3; possible D gene TRBD2, 7 bases. With 3 bases removed from V and 5 bases from J, the gap between germline ends came to 16 bases. Germline V gene lookup returns CDR1 SGHRS and CDR2 YFSETQ. The CDR3 covers 15 residues. CDR3 region: CASSWLSGGRDTQYF. The CDR3 DNA follows: TGCGCCAGCAGCTGGCTGTCGGGGGGCCGAGATACGCAGTATTTT.

As DNA, the CDR3 is TGTGCCAGCAGCTTAGCCGGGACAGGGGTCTACAATGAGCAGTTCTTC. Amino acid sequence: CASSLAGTGVYNEQFF. The rearrangement links TRBV7-2 to TRBJ2-1, with 10 nucleotides matching TRBD1. Germline loops: CDR1 SGHTA, CDR2 FQGNSA. The junction had 2 bases not matched to a gene; V was cut back by 0 bases and J by 3 bases. The CDR3 loop spans 16 amino acids.

The genes are TRBV7-2 and TRBJ2-3; 14 positions match TRBD2. In germline, CDR1 is SGHTA, CDR2 FQGNSA. The CDR3 extends over 17 amino acids. V shed 4 bases, J shed 1 base, and the junction held 4 bases outside the gene matches. CDR3 sequence reads: CASSSRLAGGGTDTQYF. In DNA, the CDR3 is TGTGCCAGCAGCTCCCGACTAGCGGGGGGGGGCACAGATACGCAGTATTTT.

Written as DNA, the CDR3 is TGCGCCAGCAGCCAAGGGACAGACGCAGATACGCAGTATTTT. Translated: CASSQGTDADTQYF. The gene calls are TRBV5-1 and TRBJ2-3, with 7 bases identical to TRBD1. V was pared by 4 bases and J by 4 bases, with 6 bases of the junction left unmatched. The germline CDR1 and CDR2 sequences are SGHRS and YFSETQ. The CDR3 length is 14 residues.

This clone was counted only a few times. The V gene is TRBV7-2, the J gene TRBJ1-1; D might be TRBD1 (5 bases). From germline, CDR1 is SGHTA and CDR2 FQGNSA. V gave up 5 bases and J gave up 1 base, with 14 bases separating them. This CDR3 has 15 amino acids. The CDR3 region is CASSRPPTANTEAFF. The DNA of the CDR3 is TGTGCCAGCAGCCGTCCGCCGACAGCGAACACTGAAGCTTTCTTT.

The chain joins TRBV18 to TRBJ2-3; 8 positions agree with TRBD1. J gave up 6 bases and V 4 bases, and 6 bases lay outside the gene matches. This CDR3 is 14 amino acids long. Germline CDR1 reads KGHSH; CDR2 reads LQKENI. The CDR3 is CASSRQGAKDTQYF. CDR3 DNA: TGTGCCAGCTCACGTCAGGGGGCAAAGGATACGCAGTATTTT. The full variable domain, completed using reference TRBV18 and TRBJ2-3, is NAGVMQNPRHLVRRRGQEARLRCSPMKGHSHVYWYRQLPEEGLKFMVYLQKENIIDESGMPKERFSAEFPKEGPSILRIQQVVRGDSAAYFCASSRQGAKDTQYFGPGTRLTVL.

This rearrangement joins TRBV7-6 to TRBJ2-3, with 10 nucleotides matching TRBD1. The CDR3 sequence is 15 residues long. Germline V gives CDR1 SGHVS, CDR2 FNYEAQ. V lost 1 base and J lost 6; bases outside the gene matches: 4. The CDR3 reads CASSLGTGGVDTQYF. CDR3 sequence (DNA): TGTGCCAGCAGCTTAGGGACAGGGGGAGTTGATACGCAGTATTTT.

The J gene is TRBJ1-3, the V gene TRBV4-3; tentatively, D is TRBD1 (5 bases). With 0 bases removed from V and 0 bases from J, the gap between germline ends came to 9 bases. This CDR3 contains 16 residues. CDR1 is LGHNA, CDR2 YSLEER, per germline. CDR3 DNA: TGCGCCAGCAGCCAAGATGGACAAGTCTCTGGAAACACCATATATTTT. Protein sequence: CASSQDGQVSGNTIYF.

The rearrangement links TRBV6-5 to TRBJ1-5; possibly TRBD1 for D (5 bases). CDR1 is MNHEY and CDR2 is SVGAGI in the germline V gene. The CDR3 has 13 amino acids. V was shortened by 2 bases and J by 7 bases, with 9 bases between the two germline ends. This CDR3 reads CASSYNRGQPQHF. Here the CDR3 DNA reads TGTGCCAGCAGTTACAATAGGGGCCAGCCCCAGCATTTT.

V gene TRBV2 combines with J gene TRBJ2-7, with 7 bases fitting TRBD2. Germline values: CDR1 SNHLY, CDR2 FYNNEI. This CDR3 is built from 14 residues. The ends lost 6 bases at V and 3 bases at J; junction bases unmatched: 8. CDR3: CASRGGNTLYEQYF. Written as DNA, the CDR3 is TGTGCCAGCAGGGGAGGGAACACCCTCTACGAGCAGTACTTC. Filled out from reference TRBV2 and TRBJ2-7, the complete variable domain reads EPEVTQTPSHQVTQMGQEVILRCVPISNHLYFYWYRQILGQKVEFLVSFYNNEISEKSEIFDDQFSVERPDGSNFTLKIRSTKLEDSAMYFCASRGGNTLYEQYFGPGTRLTVT.

The chain combines TRBV19 with TRBJ2-6, with D possibly being TRBD1 (6 bases). CDR1 LNHDA and CDR2 SQIVND come from the germline V gene (reference sequence). The CDR3 is 16 amino acids. Trimming left V 6 bases short and J 0 bases short, with 12 bases between. CDR3 coding DNA: TGTGCCAGTAGACCGACAGGTAACTCTGGGGCCAACGTCCTGACTTTC. It yields the protein CASRPTGNSGANVLTF.

The V gene is TRBV4-1, the J gene TRBJ1-2, with D unclear. Germline lookup yields CDR1 MGHRA and CDR2 YSYEKL. Trimming removed 1 base at V and 2 bases at J, with 8 bases between. The length of the CDR3 is 14 residues. The CDR3 sequence is CASSQVTANYGYTF. CDR3 sequence (DNA): TGCGCCAGCAGCCAAGTTACAGCAAACTATGGCTACACCTTC.

This clone appeared a few times. This rearrangement joins TRBV11-2 to TRBJ1-5; D might be TRBD1 (6 bases). The V end lost 4 bases, the J end lost 2 bases, and 15 bases lay between the germline ends. The CDR3 runs 16 residues. CDR1 is SGHAT, CDR2 FQNNGV, per germline. The CDR3 DNA reads TGTGCCAGCAGCTCCACAGGGAGTCGCGGCAATCAGCCCCAGCATTTT. Translated, it gives CASSSTGSRGNQPQHF.

This clone appeared once. V and J are TRBV12-5 and TRBJ2-2, with TRBD2 matching over 12 bases. The CDR3 loop spans 17 amino acids. J gave up 5 bases and V 1 base, and 5 bases lay outside the gene matches. Germline V lookup: CDR1 LGHNT, CDR2 FRNRAP. The CDR3 DNA sequence: TGTGCTAGTGGTTTGGGATCAACTAGCGGGGGGACCGGGGAGCTGTTTTTT. Its protein product is CASGLGSTSGGTGELFF.

The chain has TRBV5-4 and TRBJ2-5, with D perhaps matching TRBD1 (6 bases). The CDR3 sequence is 14 residues long. V was pared by 0 bases and J by 5 bases, with 11 bases between. The germline V gene has CDR1 SGHNT and CDR2 YYREEE (reference sequence). The DNA of the CDR3 is TGTGCCAGCAGCTTGGAGGCAGGGGCGGAGACCCAGTACTTC. This sequence encodes CASSLEAGAETQYF. The full variable domain, its missing parts supplied by reference TRBV5-4 and TRBJ2-5, is ETGVTQSPTHLIKTRGQQVTLRCSSQSGHNTVSWYQQALGQGPQFIFQYYREEENGRGNFPPRFSGLQFPNYSSELNVNALELDDSALYLCASSLEAGAETQYFGPGTRLLVL.

This clone has more than one count but fewer than ten. The chain couples TRBV30 to TRBJ1-2; 7 bases are shared with TRBD1. With 2 bases clipped from V and 0 bases from J, the junction kept 6 bases outside the gene matches. The germline V gene has CDR1 GTSNPN and CDR2 SVGIG (reference sequence). CDR3 size: 15 residues. CDR3: CAWSPRGTANYGYTF. Written as DNA, the CDR3 is TGTGCCTGGAGTCCTCGGGGGACAGCTAACTATGGCTACACCTTC.

The chain has TRBV5-4 and TRBJ2-7, with TRBD2 as a possible D gene (6 bases). This CDR3 is 15 amino acids long. The V end was cut by 1 base, the J end by 0 bases, with 11 bases between. Per germline, CDR1 SGHNT and CDR2 YYREEE (reference sequence). As DNA, the CDR3 is TGTGCCAGCAGCTTGTCGCGGGGATTCTCCTACGAGCAGTACTTC. This codes for CASSLSRGFSYEQYF.

The table lists this clone with a few counts. This rearrangement joins TRBV7-9 to TRBJ1-3, with 8 bases lining up with TRBD1. Germline V gene data show CDR1 as SEHNR and CDR2 as FQNEAQ (reference sequence). The CDR3 totals 14 residues. Germline trimming cut 5 bases from V and 8 bases from J; bases unmatched to any gene: 8. CDR3 DNA: TGTGCCAGCAGCACGGGGACAGGTTCGGACACCATATATTTT. It specifies CASSTGTGSDTIYF.

The rearrangement uses TRBV7-2 and TRBJ2-7, with 8 bases that match TRBD1. With 4 bases clipped from V and 2 bases from J, the junction kept 7 bases outside the gene matches. CDR1 is SGHTA, CDR2 FQGNSA, per germline. This CDR3 comprises 15 residues. The CDR3 is CASSSQTGVPYEQYF. In DNA, the CDR3 is TGTGCCAGCAGCTCACAGACAGGGGTCCCCTACGAGCAGTACTTC.

The chain combines TRBV16 with TRBJ1-2, with D perhaps matching TRBD1 (6 bases). From germline, CDR1 is KGHSY and CDR2 FQNENV. CDR3 size: 17 residues. The germline V and J ends were trimmed by 0 bases and 4 bases, with 18 bases remaining between them. CDR3 in amino acids: CASSQSYGGRESYGYTF. The CDR3 DNA is TGTGCCAGCAGCCAATCTTACGGGGGGCGAGAGAGCTATGGCTACACCTTC.